These T cell receptor beta chains were read from a single sample in a study of cytomegalovirus exposure and HLA in healthy donors. Data came from immunoSEQ multiplex PCR; TCRdb stores just in-frame clones and leaves some out. The table includes 150,000 to 180,000 clones, around 81% detected once. The specimen sequenced was PBMCs. The receptor source for this set is a woman between 35 and 50 years old in good health and CMV-seropositive. Each CDR3 is given with its conserved first and last residue. A D gene is named only where the DNA matches it firmly. Size is stated for part of the rows, as once, few or many counts, or as a class when the clone is expanded.

v_call	j_call	d_call	clone_size	cdr3_aa	cdr3_nt
TRBV27	TRBJ2-1	TRBD2	once	CASMTSLGNNEQFF	TGTGCCAGCATGACTAGCCTGGGAAACAATGAGCAGTTCTTC
TRBV19	TRBJ2-2	NA	NA	CASSIVQGAAELFF	TGTGCCAGTAGTATCGTACAGGGAGCGGCGGAGCTGTTTTTT
TRBV5-4	TRBJ2-3	TRBD1	NA	CASSLGDRATDTQYF	TGTGCCAGCAGCTTAGGGGACAGGGCTACAGATACGCAGTATTTT
TRBV7-8	TRBJ2-7	NA	NA	CASSFGTLGGEQYF	TGTGCCAGCAGCTTCGGGACCCTAGGGGGCGAGCAGTACTTC
TRBV19	TRBJ2-1	TRBD2	NA	CASSRYTGTSSYNEQFF	TGTGCCAGTAGTAGATATACCGGGACTAGCAGCTACAATGAGCAGTTCTTC
TRBV27	TRBJ1-5	TRBD1	NA	CASSRTGGASNQPQHF	TGTGCCAGCAGCCGGACAGGGGGCGCGAGCAATCAGCCCCAGCATTTT
TRBV18	TRBJ1-1	NA	NA	CASSPLEGAEAFF	TGTGCCAGCTCACCATTGGAGGGCGCTGAAGCTTTCTTT
TRBV2	TRBJ2-2	NA	NA	CASINTFGAGGELFF	TGTGCCAGCATAAACACTTTTGGGGCGGGGGGGGAGCTGTTTTTT
TRBV2	TRBJ1-2	NA	once	CATRGRGNYGYTF	TGTGCCACCCGGGGACGGGGGAACTATGGCTACACCTTC
TRBV5-1	TRBJ1-3	NA	NA	CASSINVGSGNTIYF	TGCGCCAGCAGCATTAACGTCGGGTCTGGAAACACCATATATTTT
TRBV2	TRBJ2-1	TRBD2	NA	CASSRGLAGANEQFF	TGTGCCAGCAGTAGGGGACTAGCGGGAGCCAATGAGCAGTTCTTC
TRBV7-9	TRBJ2-1	TRBD2	NA	CASSPREGNEQFF	TGTGCCAGCAGCCCCCGGGAGGGGAATGAGCAGTTCTTC
TRBV6-6	TRBJ1-1	TRBD1	NA	CASSYLAGGYTEAFF	TGTGCCAGCAGTTACTTGGCAGGGGGCTACACTGAAGCTTTCTTT
TRBV6-1	TRBJ2-7	NA	NA	CASSEAGTGRLAGLPYEQYF	TGTGCCAGCAGTGAAGCGGGGACAGGGCGTCTAGCGGGCCTGCCCTACGAGCAGTACTTC
TRBV15	TRBJ1-1	NA	NA	CATSRDRGTEAFF	TGTGCCACCAGCAGAGATAGAGGCACTGAAGCTTTCTTT
TRBV6-1	TRBJ2-5	NA	NA	CASLSREPLQETQYF	TGTGCCAGTCTGTCTAGGGAGCCTCTTCAAGAGACCCAGTACTTC
TRBV2	TRBJ2-5	TRBD2	NA	CASSEGTSDQETQYF	TGTGCCAGCAGCGAGGGGACTAGCGACCAAGAGACCCAGTACTTC
TRBV28	TRBJ2-3	TRBD1	NA	CASSFPKPGQSTDTQYF	TGTGCCAGCAGTTTTCCGAAGCCGGGACAGAGCACAGATACGCAGTATTTT
TRBV10-2	TRBJ2-7	TRBD2	NA	CASSESGTRTYEQYF	TGCGCCAGCAGTGAAAGCGGGACTCGGACCTACGAGCAGTACTTC
TRBV5-6	TRBJ2-1	TRBD2	medium-sized	CASSFRSRDYGEQFF	TGTGCCAGCAGCTTTCGGTCCCGGGACTATGGTGAGCAGTTCTTC
TRBV18	TRBJ1-1	NA	NA	CASSLLGVEAFF	TGTGCCAGCTCACTTTTAGGGGTTGAAGCTTTCTTT
TRBV30	TRBJ2-7	NA	NA	CAWALLDSGGDEQYF	TGTGCCTGGGCCCTCCTGGACAGTGGAGGCGACGAGCAGTACTTC
TRBV18	TRBJ2-3	NA	NA	CASSPGLGTDTQYF	TGTGCCAGCTCACCGGGACTGGGCACAGATACGCAGTATTTT
TRBV11-3	TRBJ1-4	TRBD1	NA	CASSDRDREELFF	TGTGCCAGCAGCGACCGGGACAGGGAGGAACTGTTTTTT
TRBV5-5	TRBJ1-5	NA	NA	CASSGGTGKDQPQHF	TGTGCCAGCAGCGGAGGTACAGGGAAAGATCAGCCCCAGCATTTT
TRBV7-9	TRBJ2-7	NA	NA	CASSLKAEQYF	TGTGCCAGCAGCTTAAAAGCCGAGCAGTACTTC
TRBV28	TRBJ1-5	NA	NA	CASSSDSWEPQHF	TGTGCCAGCAGCTCCGACAGCTGGGAGCCCCAGCATTTT
TRBV2	TRBJ1-1	TRBD1	NA	CASSERQGEAFF	TGTGCCAGCAGTGAACGACAGGGTGAAGCTTTCTTT
TRBV7-9	TRBJ2-1	TRBD2	NA	CASSYGLAGGRDEQFF	TGTGCCAGCAGCTATGGACTAGCGGGAGGTCGGGATGAGCAGTTCTTC
TRBV18	TRBJ2-5	TRBD2	NA	CASSPPGLAGAPETQYF	TGTGCCAGCTCACCACCGGGACTAGCGGGAGCCCCCGAGACCCAGTACTTC
TRBV6-6	TRBJ1-5	NA	NA	CASRRQVNQPQHF	TGTGCCAGCAGGCGCCAGGTAAATCAGCCCCAGCATTTT
TRBV15	TRBJ1-1	TRBD1	NA	CATSTRTGVRFPAFF	TGTGCCACCAGCACAAGGACAGGGGTCCGATTCCCAGCTTTCTTT
TRBV5-1	TRBJ2-1	NA	NA	CASRPGGSSYNEQFF	TGCGCCAGCAGACCAGGGGGGAGCTCCTACAATGAGCAGTTCTTC
TRBV28	TRBJ2-6	NA	NA	CASSSPGRANVLTF	TGTGCCAGCAGTAGCCCGGGGAGGGCCAACGTCCTGACTTTC
TRBV1	TRBJ1-4	NA	NA	CTSSQSRWPSGDEKLFF	TGCACCAGCAGCCAGAGCCGGTGGCCTTCGGGGGATGAAAAACTGTTTTTT
TRBV10-2	TRBJ2-7	TRBD2	NA	CATSLQRELYEQYF	TGCGCCACCTCACTTCAGCGGGAGTTGTACGAGCAGTACTTC
TRBV4-2	TRBJ2-2	TRBD2	NA	CASSKDVGTSGSTGELFF	TGTGCCAGCAGCAAAGACGTCGGGACTAGCGGGAGCACCGGGGAGCTGTTTTTT
TRBV27	TRBJ2-2	NA	NA	CASSLSLTQNTGELFF	TGTGCCAGCAGTTTATCGTTGACTCAGAACACCGGGGAGCTGTTTTTT
TRBV28	TRBJ2-3	NA	NA	CASSRANEGDTQYF	TGTGCCAGCAGTCGCGCGAACGAGGGAGATACGCAGTATTTT
TRBV5-1	TRBJ2-5	NA	few	CASSLVAGARETQYF	TGCGCCAGCAGCTTGGTGGCAGGGGCTAGGGAGACCCAGTACTTC
TRBV15	TRBJ2-6	NA	NA	CATSTRSGSGANVLTF	TGTGCCACCAGCACCCGCAGTGGCTCTGGGGCCAACGTCCTGACTTTC
TRBV2	TRBJ2-7	TRBD1	NA	CASSVGTGSFEQYF	TGTGCCAGCAGTGTAGGGACAGGGTCATTCGAGCAGTACTTC
TRBV30	TRBJ2-7	TRBD1	NA	CAWSQQGVDEQYF	TGTGCCTGGAGTCAACAGGGGGTGGACGAGCAGTACTTC
TRBV9	TRBJ2-3	TRBD2	NA	CASSVGLAVASDTQYF	TGTGCCAGCAGCGTGGGACTAGCTGTTGCCTCAGATACGCAGTATTTT
TRBV2	TRBJ2-5	NA	once	CASSDGRYQETQYF	TGTGCCAGCAGTGATGGCAGGTACCAAGAGACCCAGTACTTC
TRBV7-3	TRBJ2-1	TRBD2	NA	CASSLAGGSNEQFF	TGTGCCAGCAGCCTAGCGGGAGGCAGCAATGAGCAGTTCTTC
TRBV6-1	TRBJ2-7	NA	few	CASGRASYEQYF	TGTGCCAGCGGCAGGGCGAGCTACGAGCAGTACTTC
TRBV5-1	TRBJ2-2	TRBD2	NA	CASTFRGLAGRDGELFF	TGCGCCAGCACCTTTCGGGGACTAGCGGGAAGGGACGGGGAGCTGTTTTTT